This T cell receptor (beta chain) was recorded in a study of CD8 T cells in ankylosing spondylitis. TCRdb re-analysed the 5' RACE reads in MiXCR, keeping a single row per CDR3 protein. The sample holds approximately 210,000 distinct CDR3 sequences, 9.5% to 15% seen once. From germline, CDR1 is SGHRS and CDR2 YFSETQ. The CDR3 sequence is 13 residues long. Trimming took off 1 base at V and 0 bases at J, with 2 bases between the two ends. V and J are TRBV5-1 and TRBJ1-3; D not resolved. The origin of this receptor is a male donor with ankylosing spondylitis or in good health (not recorded which). Material for sequencing was blood, either unsorted or a sorted T cell fraction (not recorded which). Written as DNA, the CDR3 is TGCGCCAGCAGCTTGAACTCTGGAAACACCATATATTTT. It codes for CASSLNSGNTIYF. The whole variable domain, filled in from reference TRBV5-1 and TRBJ1-3, reads KAGVTQTPRYLIKTRGQQVTLSCSPISGHRSVSWYQQTPGQGLQFLFEYFSETQRNKGNFPGRFSGRQFSNSRSEMNVSTLELGDSALYLCASSLNSGNTIYFGEGSWLTVV.